The subject of this entry is one T cell receptor beta chain. The target antigen is unknown. Trimming cost V 6 bases and J 0 bases; bases outside gene matches: 4. There are 15 residues in the CDR3. Looked up from germline, CDR1 is MNHNY and CDR2 is SVGAGI (reference sequence). The data are from a study of shared clonotypes between healthy human individuals. In the study overall: Three plates were used per donor for CD4 naive, three for CD4 memory, two for CD8 naive and one for CD8 memory. General observations from the study: An anticipated effect of sequencing depth on clonotype sharing among donors was recognized.

The test was conducted at deep level. For every subset, genomic DNA was evenly distributed across several immunoSEQ plates. Profiling relied on immunoSEQ multiplex PCR, and the TCRdb table lists in-frame clones only, not all of them. The sample comprises roughly 2,300,000 clones, around 92% of which are singletons, and around 0.38% rests with the top ten. The sequence was collected from a young man in good health. Some clones in this sample may be carry-over from other donors' samples. The specimen sequenced was naive CD4+ T cells from PBMCs. Subset given: CD45RA+ positively selected. The chain is built from TRBV6-6 and TRBJ2-2; 7 nucleotides align to TRBD1. The CDR3 DNA sequence: TGTGCCAGCAGCTTCGACAGGGCGAACACCGGGGAGCTGTTTTTT. Its translation is CASSFDRANTGELFF.